This T cell receptor (beta chain) was recorded in a study of response to subunit inactivated influenza vaccine. Study results and limitations: The authors offered the suggestion that each seasonal influenza vaccination recruits few new T cells.

A few counts support this clonotype. Its matching antigen is unknown. Germline CDR1 reads DFQATT; CDR2 reads SNEGSKA (reference sequence). The CDR3 is 13 residues long. Trimming took 6 bases from V and 6 from J; bases not matched to a gene: 9. TCRdb redid the calling of the RT-PCR reads with MiXCR, one entry per CDR3 protein. The sample includes hundreds of thousands of distinct CDR3 sequences, 25% of them seen just once. The chain links TRBV20-1 to TRBJ2-5; 8 bases are shared with TRBD2. This TCR was recovered from a man aged 50 to 60 who received an inactivated influenza vaccine. Sequencing used CD4+ T cells sorted from PBMCs, obtained more than 4 days after vaccination. In DNA form, the CDR3 reads TGCAGTGCCGGAACTAGCGGAGTGAAGACCCAGTACTTC. It codes for CSAGTSGVKTQYF.